This TCR beta chain was identified during a study of T cells expressing NK-cell markers. Study-wide background: Within the sequenced cohort of eight donors, seven exhibited HCMV seropositivity and one was seronegative.

This CDR3 comprises 16 residues. Germline lookup yields CDR1 SGHRS and CDR2 YFSETQ. About this clonotype: Its matching antigen is unknown.

TCRdb reprocessed the 5' RACE reads; each CDR3 protein has one entry and no DNA is given. Recorded for this sample: 450,000 to 600,000 distinct CDR3 sequences. Findings of the study overall: The study found dominant NKG2C+ clonotypes at about 1.0-7.0% of CD8+ T cells in six donors.

Material for sequencing was blood T cells: a sorted CD56 or NKG2C T cell subset, CD4+ or CD8+ T cells, or bulk PBMC T cells (not recorded which). This chain connects TRBV5-1 to TRBJ1-1; TCRdb picks TRBD1, but there is no DNA to check that call. The sequence derives from a young man in good health. The CDR3 here is CASSSGPAGVNTEAFF.